These T cell receptor beta chains were read from a single sample in a study of blood T cell repertoires in COVID-19. Method: immunoSEQ multiplex PCR; TCRdb's copy keeps in-frame clones and lacks some. Altogether roughly 150,000 clones are present, roughly nine tenths being singletons, with the ten largest covering under 3.5%. Material: peripheral blood. These receptor sequences come from a woman aged 60-75 years with active COVID-19. Both conserved end residues are part of each CDR3. A D gene is named only where the DNA matches it firmly. Where a row states a size, it is once, few, many or the class of an expanded clone; other rows omit it.

D	length	V	J	size	DNA	CDR3
TRBD2	17	TRBV24-1	TRBJ2-3	.	TGTGCCACCAGTGACCCCTCTAGCGGGAGCTTCACAGATACGCAGTATTTT	CATSDPSSGSFTDTQYF
TRBD2	16	TRBV5-4	TRBJ2-3	.	TGTGCCAGCAGCTCACCTCTAGCGGGAGTGTCAGATACGCAGTATTTT	CASSSPLAGVSDTQYF
.	14	TRBV20-1	TRBJ1-5	.	TGCAGTGCTAGTCTCAGGGGTTCTAATCAGCCCCAGCATTTT	CSASLRGSNQPQHF
.	15	TRBV19	TRBJ2-2	.	TGTGCCGCCCACGATGGGGCGGCGGGGCACGGGGAGCTGTTTTTT	CAAHDGAAGHGELFF
.	14	TRBV18	TRBJ2-3	.	TGTGCCAGCTCATCCGGGGTCAGCACAGATACGCAGTATTTT	CASSSGVSTDTQYF
.	11	TRBV5-6	TRBJ1-1	.	TGTGCCAGCAGCCTACAGAGCCAAGCTTTCTTT	CASSLQSQAFF
TRBD2	18	TRBV9	TRBJ2-1	.	TGTGCCAGCAGCGTAGACGGAGGAGGACTAGCAGCCTCTAGTGAGCAGTTCTTC	CASSVDGGGLAASSEQFF
TRBD1	15	TRBV4-3	TRBJ1-6	.	TGCGCCAGCAGCCCCCGACTGACAGGGTCTCCACCCCTCCACTTT	CASSPRLTGSPPLHF
.	14	TRBV7-2	TRBJ1-1	.	TGTGCCAGCAGCTTGGGGGCGCGGGACACTGAAGCTTTCTTT	CASSLGARDTEAFF
.	13	TRBV29-1	TRBJ1-1	.	TGCAGCGTGGTGGGACAAACGAACACTGAAGCTTTCTTT	CSVVGQTNTEAFF
TRBD2	16	TRBV13	TRBJ2-1	.	TGTGCCAGCAGCTTTCCGGCTAGCGGGAGAGGAAATGAGCAGTTCTTC	CASSFPASGRGNEQFF
.	14	TRBV5-1	TRBJ2-7	.	TGCGCCAGCAATCGGCAGGGGTTGGGCTACGAGCAGTACTTC	CASNRQGLGYEQYF
.	16	TRBV6-4	TRBJ2-3	.	TGTGCCAGCAGCGACGGGGCGTTAGGCAGCACAGATACGCAGTATTTT	CASSDGALGSTDTQYF
.	14	TRBV3-1/TRBV3-2	TRBJ1-1	.	TGTGCCAGCAGCCATGGAGACGGCTACACTGAAGCTTTCTTT	CASSHGDGYTEAFF
TRBD2	14	TRBV7-3	TRBJ2-7	.	TGTGCCAGCAGCTTACAAGCGGGAGCTCACGAGCAGTACTTC	CASSLQAGAHEQYF
.	16	TRBV4-2	TRBJ2-3	.	TGTGCCAGCAGCCAAGATGCAGGGGCGAACACAGATACGCAGTATTTT	CASSQDAGANTDTQYF
.	15	TRBV18	TRBJ2-1	.	TGTGCCAGCTCACCCAGAGGGGGCGGGGACAATGAGCAGTTCTTC	CASSPRGGGDNEQFF
TRBD1	18	TRBV28	TRBJ2-1	.	TGTGCCAGCAGTTTCCTCACCCGGACAGGGGGGGACTACAATGAGCAGTTCTTC	CASSFLTRTGGDYNEQFF
TRBD2	19	TRBV9	TRBJ2-1	once	TGTGCCAGCAGCGCGCTGCTAGCGGGAGAGAGGGGCCCCTACAATGAGCAGTTCTTC	CASSALLAGERGPYNEQFF
TRBD2	14	TRBV4-3	TRBJ2-7	.	TGCGCCAGCAGCCCTTCGGGACTAGCCTACGAGCAGTACTTC	CASSPSGLAYEQYF
.	16	TRBV9	TRBJ1-1	few	TGTGCCAGCAGCGGAGGGGGGGGACTTATGAACACTGAAGCTTTCTTT	CASSGGGGLMNTEAFF
.	15	TRBV11-2	TRBJ2-7	.	TGTGCCAGCAGCTTAGGTTCCGGGTCCACGGGGGAGCAGTACTTC	CASSLGSGSTGEQYF
TRBD2	15	TRBV30	TRBJ2-4	.	TGTGCCTGGAGGCTAGCGGGAGTAACCAAAAACATTCAGTACTTC	CAWRLAGVTKNIQYF
TRBD1	14	TRBV5-1	TRBJ1-2	.	TGCGCCAGCAGCCCGGACAGGGGCGGAGATGGCTACACCTTC	CASSPDRGGDGYTF
.	14	TRBV11-3	TRBJ2-3	.	TGTGCCAGCAGCTTCAGGGGCCTCACAGATACGCAGTATTTT	CASSFRGLTDTQYF
.	9	TRBV3-1/TRBV3-2	TRBJ2-7	.	TGTGCCAGCCTCTACGAGCAGTACTTC	CASLYEQYF
.	14	TRBV6-5	TRBJ1-3	.	TGTGCCAGCAGCGTGGGGGGCTCTGGAAACACCATATATTTT	CASSVGGSGNTIYF
TRBD2	16	TRBV2	TRBJ2-7	once	TGTGCCAGCGGGGGGACTAGCGGGAAATTTTTCTACGAGCAGTACTTC	CASGGTSGKFFYEQYF
.	16	TRBV28	TRBJ2-7	few	TGTGCCAGCAGTCCCAGTGGGCCTGTCAACTCCTACGAGCAGTACTTC	CASSPSGPVNSYEQYF
.	16	TRBV13	TRBJ2-1	.	TGTGCCAGCAGGGGGGCAGGCGGCCCCTCCTACAATGAGCAGTTCTTC	CASRGAGGPSYNEQFF
TRBD2	19	TRBV10-3	TRBJ2-7	.	TGTGCCATCAGTGATGGGGGAGCGACTAGCGGGGGATCCCCCTACGAGCAGTACTTC	CAISDGGATSGGSPYEQYF
TRBD2	15	TRBV7-8	TRBJ2-7	.	TGTGCCAGCAGCTTAGGGACTAGCGGGAGATACGAGCAGTACTTC	CASSLGTSGRYEQYF
TRBD1	13	TRBV12-3/TRBV12-4	TRBJ1-1	.	TGTGCCAGCAGTTCCTACCCACAGGGGGAAGCTTTCTTT	CASSSYPQGEAFF
.	13	TRBV14	TRBJ1-1	.	TGTGCCAGCAGCCAAGACAGGGTTAGTGGAGCTTTCTTT	CASSQDRVSGAFF
.	14	TRBV28	TRBJ2-7	once	TGTGCCAGCAGGAGTCACGAGGAATCCTACGAGCAGTACTTC	CASRSHEESYEQYF
TRBD1	14	TRBV7-2	TRBJ2-2	.	TGTGCCAGCGGTTCCCAGGGGGCGGCCGGGGAGCTGTTTTTT	CASGSQGAAGELFF
.	14	TRBV7-8	TRBJ1-2	.	TGTGCCAGCAGCTTAGAGATAGGGAGGCATGGCTACACCTTC	CASSLEIGRHGYTF
.	14	TRBV4-3	TRBJ1-1	.	TGCGCCAGCAGCCAAGATCAGGGAAACACTGAAGCTTTCTTT	CASSQDQGNTEAFF
TRBD2	16	TRBV9	TRBJ2-3	.	TGTGCCAGCAGCCCTAGACTAGCGGGAGGTACAGATACGCAGTATTTT	CASSPRLAGGTDTQYF
TRBD2	15	TRBV4-2	TRBJ2-7	once	TGTGCCAGCAGCCCCCGACTAGCGGGTCTCTACGAGCAGTACTTC	CASSPRLAGLYEQYF
.	15	TRBV28	TRBJ1-5	.	TGTGCCAGCAGTTTAGCGGGGGACAGCAATCAGCCCCAGCATTTT	CASSLAGDSNQPQHF
.	13	TRBV19	TRBJ1-2	.	TGTGCCAGTAGTGCTTCGGTTATCTATGGCTACACCTTC	CASSASVIYGYTF
TRBD1	14	TRBV19	TRBJ1-3	.	TGTGCCAGTAACAGGGGTGGCTCTGGAAACACCATATATTTT	CASNRGGSGNTIYF
.	14	TRBV28	TRBJ1-4	once	TGTGCCAGCAGAGAGAGGGGGAAAGGAGAAAAACTGTTTTTT	CASRERGKGEKLFF
.	16	TRBV27	TRBJ2-1	.	TGTGCCAGCAGTTTACAACCGACACCAGACTACAATGAGCAGTTCTTC	CASSLQPTPDYNEQFF
.	15	TRBV30	TRBJ1-6	.	TGTGCCTGGAGTGTATTGAGCTCCTATAATTCACCCCTCCACTTT	CAWSVLSSYNSPLHF
TRBD2	16	TRBV19	TRBJ2-3	.	TGTGCCAGTAGTGTTTTTAGCGGGAGGGCCGCAGATACGCAGTATTTT	CASSVFSGRAADTQYF
.	20	TRBV27	TRBJ1-4	.	TGTGCCAGCAGTTTATGGGGGCCGCGCCTATCAAAAACAACTAATGAAAAACTGTTTTTT	CASSLWGPRLSKTTNEKLFF
TRBD2	17	TRBV18	TRBJ2-7	.	TGTGCCAGCTCACCTTTTGGACTAGCGGGAGAGCCTCGGGAGCAGTACTTC	CASSPFGLAGEPREQYF
TRBD2	15	TRBV30	TRBJ2-5	.	TGTGCCTGGAGCTCTCAGGGACTAGGACTAGAGACCCAGTACTTC	CAWSSQGLGLETQYF